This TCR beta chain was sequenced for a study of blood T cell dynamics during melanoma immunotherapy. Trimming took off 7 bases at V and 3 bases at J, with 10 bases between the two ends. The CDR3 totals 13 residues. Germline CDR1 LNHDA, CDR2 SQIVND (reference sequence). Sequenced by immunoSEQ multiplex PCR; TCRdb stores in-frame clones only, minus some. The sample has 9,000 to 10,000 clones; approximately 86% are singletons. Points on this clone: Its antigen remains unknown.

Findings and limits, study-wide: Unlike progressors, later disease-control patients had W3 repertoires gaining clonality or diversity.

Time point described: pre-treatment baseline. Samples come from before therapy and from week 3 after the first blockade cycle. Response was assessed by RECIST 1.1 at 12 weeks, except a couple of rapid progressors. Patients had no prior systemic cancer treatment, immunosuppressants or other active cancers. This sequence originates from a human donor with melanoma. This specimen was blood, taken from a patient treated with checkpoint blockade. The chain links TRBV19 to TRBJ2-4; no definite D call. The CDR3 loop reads CASISPLKNIQYF. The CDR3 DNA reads TGTGCCAGTATAAGCCCACTCAAAAACATTCAGTACTTC.